Each of the 6 T cell receptor beta chains below was sequenced from the same sample in a study of blood T cell repertoires in COVID-19. Assay used: immunoSEQ multiplex PCR; TCRdb lists only in-frame clones, some missing. Altogether approximately 190,000 clones are present, 70% to 90% being singletons, with the ten largest covering 6%. The sample taken for sequencing was peripheral blood. These receptors were collected from a man in his forties with active or convalescent COVID-19.

The chain recombines TRBV30 with TRBJ2-3; D gene ambiguous. This CDR3 contains 13 residues. CDR1 and CDR2 (germline): GTSNPN, SVGIG (reference sequence). Trimming shortened V by 2 bases and J by 0 bases, and 6 bases separated the two germline ends. The CDR3 region has the DNA TGTGCCTGGAGTTTATCTAGCACAGATACGCAGTATTTT. It encodes CAWSLSSTDTQYF.

The V and J genes are TRBV2 and TRBJ1-6, with TRBD1 as a possible D gene (5 bases). The V end was cut by 4 bases, the J end by 7 bases, with 8 bases between. The CDR3 loop spans 13 amino acids. From germline, CDR1 is SNHLY and CDR2 FYNNEI. DNA for the CDR3: TGTGCCAGCAGTGGGCGGACAAATTCACCCCTCCACTTT. Its protein product is CASSGRTNSPLHF. Full variable domain (outside the CDR3, taken from reference TRBV2 and TRBJ1-6): EPEVTQTPSHQVTQMGQEVILRCVPISNHLYFYWYRQILGQKVEFLVSFYNNEISEKSEIFDDQFSVERPDGSNFTLKIRSTKLEDSAMYFCASSGRTNSPLHFGNGTRLTVT.

In its sample, this clone was seen once. The chain has TRBV6-5 and TRBJ2-3, with D possibly matching TRBD1 (6 bases). Germline V CDR1 and CDR2: MNHEY, SVGAGI. This CDR3 spans 13 amino acids. The V end lost 4 bases, the J end lost 4 bases, and 9 bases lay between the germline ends. Here the CDR3 reads CASSFGQSDTQYF. The CDR3 nucleotides read TGTGCCAGCAGTTTCGGACAGTCAGATACGCAGTATTTT.

This clone was recorded once. CDR3 sequence (DNA): TGTGCCAGCAGGGAGCGTAGGGCCGAGGGGACCCAGTACTTC. Its translation is CASRERRAEGTQYF. V usage is TRBV7-9 and J usage is TRBJ2-5; the D gene is possibly TRBD2 (5 bases). Trimming pared 6 bases from V and 7 bases from J, leaving 18 bases between. The CDR3 sequence is 14 residues long. Germline loops: CDR1 SEHNR, CDR2 FQNEAQ (reference sequence).

The chain couples TRBV12-3 or TRBV12-4 to TRBJ1-4; D remains ambiguous. CDR3 size: 12 residues. V was cut by 7 bases and J by 4 bases, with 7 bases left in between. The CDR3 here is CASNRGNEKLFF. DNA for the CDR3: TGTGCCAGCAATCGGGGTAATGAAAAACTGTTTTTT.

The chain employs TRBV10-3 and TRBJ1-1; D is possibly TRBD1 (5 bases). Trimming took off 3 bases at V and 7 bases at J, with 12 bases between the two ends. Germline V gene sequence: CDR1 ENHRY, CDR2 SYGVKD. This CDR3 region has 13 residues. The CDR3 nucleotides read TGTGCCATCAGTGACAGGGATAAGGGTGAAGCTTTCTTT. Its translation is CAISDRDKGEAFF.